This entry lists 22 T cell receptor beta chains sequenced from one sample in a study of post-analysis software for immune sequencing data. Findings of the study overall: There were a few TRBV segments more frequent in patients than controls, and TRBV5-6, TRBV5-1 and TRBV20-1 were among them.

TCR beta cDNA libraries included unique molecular identifiers. TCRdb reprocessed the PCR reads with MiXCR, giving one entry per CDR3 protein. The sample consists of 650,000 to 850,000 distinct CDR3 sequences, approximately 53% of them appearing once. No antigen has been identified for these receptors. Sequenced input: blood. The receptors were sampled from a girl between 10 and 17 years old with multiple sclerosis.

This clonotype was recorded a few times. V is TRBV7-9 and J is TRBJ2-2; the match to TRBD2 covers 12 bases. The junction had 4 bases not matched to a gene; V was cut back by 6 bases and J by 2 bases. Looked up from germline, CDR1 is SEHNR and CDR2 is FQNEAQ (reference sequence). The CDR3 is 16 residues long. The CDR3 sequence is CASSSGLAGNTGELFF. The CDR3 nucleotides read TGTGCCAGCAGTTCGGGACTAGCGGGTAACACCGGGGAGCTGTTTTTT.

V gene TRBV6-5 combines with J gene TRBJ2-4; D perhaps matches TRBD2 (6 bases). The J call could be wrong; TRBJ2-7 is a better fit for the DNA end. CDR1 and CDR2 (germline): MNHEY, SVGAGI. The CDR3 spans 11 residues. Written as DNA, the CDR3 is TGTGCCACCATGGGGGGTAACGAGCAGTACTTC. This sequence encodes CATMGGNEQYF.

The V call is TRBV6-5, the J call TRBJ2-3; D is undetermined. Trimming removed 0 bases from V and 6 bases from J, with 7 bases in between. Germline V lookup: CDR1 MNHEY, CDR2 SVGAGI. The CDR3 is made up of 13 amino acids. The CDR3 DNA reads TGTGCCAGCAGTTACTCCTCAAGTGATACGCAGTATTTT. Its protein is CASSYSSSDTQYF.

The sample holds one count of this clonotype. The rearrangement links TRBV7-2 to TRBJ1-5; 7 bases line up with TRBD1. The CDR3 loop spans 15 amino acids. Per the germline V gene, CDR1 is SGHTA and CDR2 is FQGNSA. V was clipped by 5 bases and J by 0 bases; unmatched bases: 4. The CDR3 loop reads CASSIRQGSNQPQHF. CDR3 DNA sequence: TGTGCCAGCAGCATCAGACAGGGTAGCAATCAGCCCCAGCATTTT. Full variable domain (remainder filled in from reference TRBV7-2 and TRBJ1-5): GAGVSQSPSNKVTEKGKDVELRCDPISGHTALYWYRQSLGQGLEFLIYFQGNSAPDKSGLPSDRFSAERTGGSVSTLTIQRTQQEDSAVYLCASSIRQGSNQPQHFGDGTRLSIL.

V usage is TRBV4-2 and J usage is TRBJ2-5, with 9 bases fitting TRBD2. The J segment lost 4 bases and the V segment lost 4 bases, leaving 7 bases of the junction unmatched. Germline CDR1 reads LGHNA; CDR2 reads YNFKEQ. CDR3 size: 15 residues. The DNA of the CDR3 is TGTGCCAGCAGCCGGGGGGTAGCGGGGGCAGAGACCCAGTACTTC. Protein sequence: CASSRGVAGAETQYF.

In DNA, the CDR3 is TGCAGCGCCGATAGGGGCGGGGGCTACACCTTC. It encodes CSADRGGGYTF. V usage is TRBV29-1 and J usage is TRBJ1-2, with D maybe TRBD1 (5 bases). This CDR3 comprises 11 residues. The V end lost 7 bases, the J end lost 8 bases, and 14 bases lay between the germline ends. Looked up from germline, CDR1 is SQVTM and CDR2 is ANQGSEA.

This clonotype appeared a few times. This chain uses TRBV3-1 with TRBJ2-1, with 11 nucleotides matching TRBD2. Trimming took 4 bases from V and 6 from J; bases not matched to a gene: 5. CDR3 size: 15 residues. Germline values: CDR1 LGHDT, CDR2 YNNKEL (reference sequence). The CDR3 DNA is TGTGCCAGCAGCCTCTCTAGCGGGAGGACCAATGAGCAGTTCTTC. Amino acid sequence: CASSLSSGRTNEQFF.

The chain links TRBV6-6 to TRBJ1-2; 8 bases line up with TRBD1. Germline values: CDR1 MNHNY, CDR2 SVGAGI (reference sequence). Losses at the gene ends were 2 bases for V and 3 bases for J; bases not matched to a gene: 8. The CDR3 contains 16 residues. The CDR3 protein is CASSYGQGARDYGYTF. The CDR3 DNA follows: TGTGCCAGCAGTTACGGCCAGGGGGCGCGGGACTATGGCTACACCTTC.

This clonotype was counted many times. J is TRBJ2-7 and V is TRBV6-5, with 7 nucleotides matching TRBD1. The CDR3 loop spans 15 amino acids. Per germline, CDR1 MNHEY and CDR2 SVGAGI. The V gene end was trimmed by 6 bases and the J gene end by 1 base; junction bases not matched to a gene: 9. CDR3 amino acids: CASSPSGTASYEQYF. The DNA for the CDR3 is TGTGCCAGCAGCCCTTCCGGGACAGCTTCCTACGAGCAGTACTTC.

In this sample, this clonotype turned up a few times. The rearrangement links TRBV6-6 to TRBJ1-6, with 8 bases matching TRBD1. In germline, CDR1 is MNHNY, CDR2 SVGAGI (reference sequence). The CDR3 consists of 15 residues. Losses at the gene ends were 7 bases for V and 10 bases for J; bases not matched to a gene: 12. The DNA for the CDR3 is TGTGCCAGCACTCAAGAGGCAGGGGGCAGCTCACCCCTCCACTTT. Its translation is CASTQEAGGSSPLHF.

V gene TRBV20-1 combines with J gene TRBJ1-2, with D maybe TRBD1 (5 bases). The CDR3 runs 16 residues. Germline CDR1 is DFQATT and CDR2 is SNEGSKA (reference sequence). The V gene lost 0 bases and the J gene lost 8 bases, with 22 bases spanning the gap. The CDR3, as DNA: TGCAGTGCTAGAGATCCCCGGCAGGGCCTGCGGTGGGGCTACACCTTC. Translation gives CSARDPRQGLRWGYTF.

The V and J genes are TRBV28 and TRBJ2-7; 11 positions agree with TRBD2. This CDR3 has 15 amino acids. CDR1 and CDR2 from the germline V gene are MDHEN and SYDVKM. The V gene end was trimmed by 1 base and the J gene end by 6 bases; junction bases not matched to a gene: 5. Here the CDR3 reads CASSLFSGGALEQYF. CDR3 DNA: TGTGCCAGCAGTTTATTTAGCGGGGGGGCTCTCGAGCAGTACTTC. The full variable domain, in which reference TRBV28 and TRBJ2-7 provide the parts outside the CDR3, is DVKVTQSSRYLVKRTGEKVFLECVQDMDHENMFWYRQDPGLGLRLIYFSYDVKMKEKGDIPEGYSVSREKKERFSLILESASTNQTSMYLCASSLFSGGALEQYFGPGTRLTVT.

This clonotype has just one count. The genes are TRBV11-1 and TRBJ2-5; D is perhaps TRBD1 (5 bases). Deletions cut 7 bases from V and 5 bases from J, with 14 bases between. The length of the CDR3 is 13 residues. Per germline, CDR1 SGHAT and CDR2 FQDESV (reference sequence). The CDR3 DNA follows: TGTGCCAGCAACACAAGGGGTAGCGAGACCCAGTACTTC. Translated: CASNTRGSETQYF.

This clonotype has a handful of counts. This chain uses TRBV15 with TRBJ2-1; 10 bases match TRBD2. This CDR3 has 17 residues. V shed 1 base and J 6 bases; nucleotides not matched to a gene: 9. The V gene's germline CDR1 is LNHNV and CDR2 YYDKDF (reference sequence). CDR3 sequence reads: CATSRGGSSGGTNEQFF. Here the CDR3 DNA reads TGTGCCACCAGCAGAGGAGGGAGTAGCGGGGGGACCAATGAGCAGTTCTTC.

This chain uses TRBV20-1 with TRBJ2-5; D assignment may be TRBD1 or TRBD2 (6 bases each). The last part of the DNA fits TRBJ2-1 better; the J call may be wrong. Germline lookup yields CDR1 DFQATT and CDR2 SNEGSKA (reference sequence). The CDR3 loop spans 15 amino acids. This CDR3 is CSATLGGTIKETQFF. The CDR3 DNA follows: TGCAGTGCTACCCTAGGAGGGACAATCAAAGAGACCCAGTTCTTC.

This clonotype was detected a few times. V usage is TRBV3-1 and J usage is TRBJ2-7, with 12 bases that match TRBD2. CDR1 is LGHDT and CDR2 is YNNKEL in the germline V gene (reference sequence). V lost 4 bases to trimming and J lost 6 bases; unmatched junction nucleotides: 4. CDR3 length: 14 amino acids. The CDR3 coding sequence is TGTGCCAGCAGCCCCGAGGGACTAGCGGGCGAGCAGTACTTC. Residues: CASSPEGLAGEQYF.

The V gene is TRBV5-4, the J gene TRBJ1-1; possibly TRBD1 for D (6 bases). CDR1 is SGHNT, CDR2 YYREEE, per germline (reference sequence). The CDR3 spans 13 residues. V gave up 4 bases and J gave up 3 bases, with 10 bases separating them. The CDR3 nucleotides read TGTGCCAGCAGCCTCCCAGGGGACACTGAAGCTTTCTTT. Its translation is CASSLPGDTEAFF.

V is TRBV7-2 and J is TRBJ1-5, with D possibly being TRBD1 (5 bases). Looked up from germline, CDR1 is SGHTA and CDR2 is FQGNSA. This CDR3 contains 16 residues. The V and J ends lost 1 base and 2 bases respectively, with 12 bases between them. As DNA, the CDR3 is TGTGCCAGCAGCTTAGGGGGCCTGGGTGGCAATCAGCCCCAGCATTTT. It translates to CASSLGGLGGNQPQHF.

The chain joins TRBV12-5 to TRBJ2-5, with D perhaps TRBD1 (6 bases). The CDR3 length is 14 residues. Trimming cost V 6 bases and J 2 bases, with 13 bases left between them. Germline CDR1 and CDR2: LGHNT and FRNRAP. Here the CDR3 DNA reads TGTGCTAGTGGCCTCGGGGACATACAAGAGACCCAGTACTTC. Translation: CASGLGDIQETQYF.

The chain has TRBV20-1 and TRBJ1-5; maybe TRBD1 (6 bases). V lost 0 bases and J 2 bases, leaving 14 bases between the germline ends. The CDR3 has 16 residues. The germline CDR1 and CDR2 sequences are DFQATT and SNEGSKA (reference sequence). DNA for the CDR3: TGCAGTGCTAGAGATTCAGGCCAGGGGCGCAATCAGCCCCAGCATTTT. As protein: CSARDSGQGRNQPQHF.

This clonotype was seen a few times. This chain links TRBV29-1 with TRBJ2-5, with TRBD2 matching 7 bases. Germline loops: CDR1 SQVTM, CDR2 ANQGSEA. Unmatched junction bases numbered 6, after V lost 6 bases and J lost 5 bases. The CDR3 extends over 12 amino acids. CDR3: CSVGGSWETQYF. DNA for the CDR3: TGCAGCGTGGGGGGGAGTTGGGAGACCCAGTACTTC.

As regards this clonotype: One end of the junction is discordant with germline, which a read error may explain. This rearrangement joins TRBV9 to TRBJ2-7; 7 bases agree with TRBD1. Germline CDR1 and CDR2: SGDLS and YYNGEE. There are 15 residues in the CDR3. This CDR3 reads CASSASGTVSSEQYF. CDR3 DNA sequence: TGTGCCAGCAGCGCTTCCGGGACAGTGTCCTCCGAGCAGTACTTC.